These 26 T cell receptor beta chains were sequenced from one sample in a study of T cell responses to AZD1222 COVID-19 vaccine. Assay used: immunoSEQ multiplex PCR; TCRdb lists only in-frame clones, some missing. The sample contains fewer than 200,000 clones, approximately 92% of which appear only once. This specimen consisted of peripheral blood, obtained on day 0 of AZD1222 vaccination. The receptor source for this set is an adult in good health.

This rearrangement joins TRBV2 to TRBJ1-1; no firm D call. Germline CDR1 SNHLY, CDR2 FYNNEI. CDR3 size: 14 residues. Trimming pared 6 bases from V and 1 base from J, leaving 12 bases between. The CDR3 sequence is CASRPRASNTEAFF. In DNA, the CDR3 is TGTGCCAGCAGGCCGAGGGCCTCGAACACTGAAGCTTTCTTT.

The gene calls are TRBV4-3 and TRBJ2-1; D is perhaps TRBD2 (5 bases). Germline V gene sequence: CDR1 LGHNA, CDR2 YSLEER. The CDR3 is made up of 13 amino acids. Trimming shortened V by 4 bases and J by 5 bases, and 9 bases separated the two germline ends. The CDR3 DNA follows: TGCGCCAGCAGCCGAGGGCTGGACAATGAGCAGTTCTTC. Protein: CASSRGLDNEQFF.

In DNA form, the CDR3 reads TGTGCCAGCAAGCTCACAGGGGAACGCGGCTACACCTTC. This sequence encodes CASKLTGERGYTF. The chain is built from TRBV6-5 and TRBJ1-2; 7 bases line up with TRBD1. V shed 7 bases and J 8 bases; nucleotides not matched to a gene: 10. The CDR3 contains 13 residues. Per germline, CDR1 MNHEY and CDR2 SVGAGI.

V is TRBV19 and J is TRBJ2-7; the match to TRBD1 covers 8 bases. The CDR3 has 14 residues. V trimming: 3 bases; J trimming: 6 bases; junction bases outside the gene matches: 7. Germline CDR1 LNHDA, CDR2 SQIVND (reference sequence). DNA for the CDR3: TGTGCCAGTAGTATTCGGGCAGACAGGGGCGAGCAGTACTTC. Amino acids: CASSIRADRGEQYF. The variable domain in full, completed from reference TRBV19 and TRBJ2-7, reads DGGITQSPKYLFRKEGQNVTLSCEQNLNHDAMYWYRQDPGQGLRLIYYSQIVNDFQKGDIAEGYSVSREKKESFPLTVTSAQKNPTAFYLCASSIRADRGEQYFGPGTRLTVT.

V is TRBV7-3 and J is TRBJ1-2; TRBD1 matches at 7 bases. CDR1 is SGHTA, CDR2 FQGTGA, per germline. CDR3 length: 13 residues. V was pared by 1 base and J by 6 bases, with 2 bases of the junction left unmatched. CDR3 loop: CASSLNQGDGYTF. CDR3 bases: TGTGCCAGCAGCTTAAACCAGGGGGATGGCTACACCTTC.

CDR3 DNA sequence: TGTGCCAGCAGTTTTGGAGGGTCTCCCGAGACCCAGTACTTC. Encoded protein: CASSFGGSPETQYF. The chain has TRBV27 and TRBJ2-5, with TRBD2 as a possible D gene (6 bases). Germline-derived CDR1 and CDR2 are MNHEY and SMNVEV (reference sequence). The CDR3 runs 14 residues. Trimming cost V 3 bases and J 5 bases, with 13 bases left between them.

The chain couples TRBV6-1 to TRBJ2-4, with TRBD1 identical over 10 bases. Germline CDR1 and CDR2: MNHNS and SASEGT. This CDR3 has 20 amino acids. The V and J ends lost 0 bases and 0 bases, in that order; junction bases with no gene match: 11. CDR3 residues: CASSEADLRDRGPAKNIQYF. Here the CDR3 DNA reads TGTGCCAGCAGTGAAGCCGACCTTAGAGACAGGGGGCCAGCCAAAAACATTCAGTACTTC.

The genes are TRBV3-1 (or the pseudogene TRBV3-2) and TRBJ1-5; 7 bases line up with TRBD1. This CDR3 spans 14 amino acids. V shed 4 bases and J 6 bases; nucleotides not matched to a gene: 6. Germline CDR1 is LGHDT and CDR2 is YNNKEL (reference sequence). CDR3 residues: CASSLTGDAQPQHF. For the CDR3, the DNA is TGTGCCAGCAGCCTCACAGGGGATGCTCAGCCCCAGCATTTT.

The chain employs TRBV6-2 or TRBV6-3 and TRBJ1-6; 9 bases line up with TRBD1. This CDR3 has 15 residues. Germline CDR1 MNHEY, CDR2 SVGEGT. With V trimmed by 4 bases and J by 10 bases, 8 bases remained unmatched. This CDR3 is CASSSPGQGRSPLHF. As DNA, the CDR3 is TGTGCCAGCAGTTCTCCGGGACAGGGCAGGTCACCCCTCCACTTT.

The chain combines TRBV5-1 with TRBJ1-1; D is possibly TRBD1 (5 bases). Germline V CDR1 and CDR2: SGHRS, YFSETQ. V lost 6 bases, J lost 1 base, and 16 bases lay in between. CDR3 size: 15 residues. CDR3 nucleotide sequence: TGCGCCAGCAAAGGGCTGTGGGACGAGAACACTGAAGCTTTCTTT. Protein: CASKGLWDENTEAFF.

The gene calls are TRBV12-3 or TRBV12-4 and TRBJ1-6; unclear D gene. This CDR3 is built from 12 residues. V lost 7 bases and J 8 bases, leaving 9 bases between the germline ends. Here the CDR3 DNA reads TGTGCCAGCACCCTGCCGGATTCACCCCTCCACTTT. As protein: CASTLPDSPLHF.

The rearrangement links TRBV18 to TRBJ2-5, with a weak D call TRBD1 (6 bases). CDR1 is KGHSH and CDR2 is LQKENI in the germline V gene. The CDR3 runs to 15 residues. V dropped 5 bases and J dropped 0 bases, with 13 bases sitting between them. In DNA form, the CDR3 reads TGTGCCAGCTCAGGGAACAGGGCCGACCAAGAGACCCAGTACTTC. Residues: CASSGNRADQETQYF.

The chain carries TRBV28 and TRBJ1-2; 9 bases map to TRBD1. Germline CDR1 reads MDHEN; CDR2 reads SYDVKM. Losses at the gene ends were 5 bases for V and 8 bases for J; bases not matched to a gene: 12. This CDR3 contains 15 residues. The CDR3 DNA sequence: TGTGCCAGCAGTCCTTTGGACAGGGGAGGAGGGGGCTACACCTTC. Its translation is CASSPLDRGGGGYTF.

The V and J genes are TRBV28 and TRBJ2-1; D ambiguous. V lost 8 bases, J lost 8 bases, and 7 bases lay in between. CDR3 size: 10 residues. From germline, CDR1 is MDHEN and CDR2 SYDVKM. The CDR3 is CASGRDEQFF. In DNA, the CDR3 is TGTGCCAGCGGCCGGGATGAGCAGTTCTTC. Together with reference TRBV28 and TRBJ2-1, the CDR3 gives the full variable domain: DVKVTQSSRYLVKRTGEKVFLECVQDMDHENMFWYRQDPGLGLRLIYFSYDVKMKEKGDIPEGYSVSREKKERFSLILESASTNQTSMYLCASGRDEQFFGPGTRLTVL.

The chain couples TRBV7-6 to TRBJ1-5; 7 bases match TRBD1. J was trimmed by 3 bases and V by 1 base; bases with no gene match: 3. The CDR3 spans 15 residues. Looked up from germline, CDR1 is SGHVS and CDR2 is FNYEAQ. The CDR3 DNA follows: TGTGCCAGCAGCTTAGAACAGGGGAACAATCAGCCCCAGCATTTT. Protein product: CASSLEQGNNQPQHF.

The chain links TRBV2 to TRBJ1-1; D is ambiguous. Deletions cut 6 bases from V and 0 bases from J, with 11 bases between. The CDR3 length is 14 residues. CDR1 and CDR2 (germline): SNHLY, FYNNEI. As DNA, the CDR3 is TGTGCCAGCAGCGCCCGGCTCTTGAACACTGAAGCTTTCTTT. Translation gives CASSARLLNTEAFF.

The chain couples TRBV5-1 to TRBJ2-5; 9 nucleotides line up with TRBD2. The V gene end was trimmed by 0 bases and the J gene end by 4 bases; junction bases not matched to a gene: 7. Germline loops: CDR1 SGHRS, CDR2 YFSETQ. The CDR3 extends over 16 amino acids. The CDR3 here is CASSLAAGGPGETQYF. DNA for the CDR3: TGCGCCAGCAGCTTGGCGGCGGGGGGGCCGGGAGAGACCCAGTACTTC. Using reference TRBV5-1 and TRBJ2-5 for the parts outside the CDR3, the full variable domain is KAGVTQTPRYLIKTRGQQVTLSCSPISGHRSVSWYQQTPGQGLQFLFEYFSETQRNKGNFPGRFSGRQFSNSRSEMNVSTLELGDSALYLCASSLAAGGPGETQYFGPGTRLLVL.

The rearrangement links TRBV18 to TRBJ1-1, with a tentative D call TRBD1 (5 bases). Germline lookup yields CDR1 KGHSH and CDR2 LQKENI. The CDR3 loop spans 13 amino acids. The V end was cut by 4 bases, the J end by 5 bases, with 11 bases between. Written as DNA, the CDR3 is TGTGCCAGCTCACTTGGACAACAAACTGAAGCTTTCTTT. Residues: CASSLGQQTEAFF.

J is TRBJ1-4 and V is TRBV27; TRBD1 matches at 7 bases. V lost 8 bases and J lost 8; bases outside the gene matches: 11. The germline V gene has CDR1 MNHEY and CDR2 SMNVEV (reference sequence). The CDR3 loop spans 14 amino acids. CDR3: CASGPTGLGEKLFF. CDR3 sequence (DNA): TGTGCCAGCGGTCCGACAGGGCTCGGAGAAAAACTGTTTTTT.

In this sample, this clone turned up once. The CDR3: CASSSYNGYTF. CDR3 bases: TGTGCCAGCAGCTCCTACAATGGCTACACCTTC. The chain recombines TRBV5-6 with TRBJ1-2; D call uncertain. V was trimmed by 3 bases and J by 6 bases, leaving 6 bases between them. Germline CDR1 SGHDT, CDR2 YYEEEE. The CDR3 has 11 amino acids.

This sequence joins TRBV2 and TRBJ2-7; no reliable D call. V was cut by 3 bases and J by 4 bases, with 4 bases left in between. The CDR3 loop spans 11 amino acids. From germline, CDR1 is SNHLY and CDR2 FYNNEI. In DNA form, the CDR3 reads TGTGCCAGCAGTGACTGGTACGAGCAGTACTTC. It encodes CASSDWYEQYF.

The gene calls are TRBV7-9 and TRBJ2-7, with TRBD2 matching 7 bases. This CDR3 has 14 amino acids. V trimming: 3 bases; J trimming: 5 bases; junction bases outside the gene matches: 7. Germline-derived CDR1 and CDR2 are SEHNR and FQNEAQ (reference sequence). CDR3 in amino acids: CASSLGGEIHEQYF. Written as DNA, the CDR3 is TGTGCCAGCAGCTTGGGAGGGGAGATCCACGAGCAGTACTTC.

The J gene is TRBJ1-6, the V gene TRBV10-2; TRBD1 matches at 8 bases. Trimming at V came to 6 bases and at J to 0 bases, leaving 13 bases not matched to a gene. The length of the CDR3 is 19 residues. Per germline, CDR1 WSHSY and CDR2 SAAADI. The CDR3 reads CASRSGQGTLSSYNSPLHF. For the CDR3, the DNA is TGCGCCAGCAGGAGTGGACAGGGAACTCTTAGCTCCTATAATTCACCCCTCCACTTT.

This clone was seen only once. The CDR3 region has the DNA TGTGCCAGCAGTCTAACACGGGGCTCTGAGGCCTACAATGAGCAGTTCTTC. It translates to CASSLTRGSEAYNEQFF. This rearrangement joins TRBV6-2 or TRBV6-3 to TRBJ2-1; tentatively, D is TRBD1 or TRBD2 (5 bases each). V shed 5 bases and J shed 2 bases, with 19 bases lying between them. The CDR3 contains 17 residues. Germline values: CDR1 MNHEY, CDR2 SVGEGT.

This CDR3 is CASSQGAGTGANSPLHF. DNA of the CDR3: TGTGCCAGCAGCCAAGGTGCCGGGACAGGGGCTAATTCACCCCTCCACTTT. The chain carries TRBV3-1 (or the pseudogene TRBV3-2) and TRBJ1-6; 10 bases map to TRBD1. The CDR3 consists of 17 residues. Germline V CDR1 and CDR2: LGHDT, YNNKEL (reference sequence). Germline trimming cut 1 base from V and 6 bases from J; bases unmatched to any gene: 6.

The chain recombines TRBV28 with TRBJ1-5; D ambiguous. V was cut by 5 bases and J by 0 bases, with 14 bases left in between. In germline, CDR1 is MDHEN, CDR2 SYDVKM. The length of the CDR3 is 16 residues. CDR3 coding DNA: TGTGCCAGCAGTCGCCCAGGACGGCGTAGCAATCAGCCCCAGCATTTT. Encoded protein: CASSRPGRRSNQPQHF.